The clone carrying this T cell receptor (beta chain) turned up a few times. Its antigen is not identified. This entry belongs to a study of cytomegalovirus exposure and HLA in healthy donors. Study results and caveats: The study carried out a later analysis of TCR beta sequences. It associated 16,951 of them with specific HLA alleles at a false discovery rate of 0.05.

60 Vbeta and 13 Jbeta primers were used in PCR. Some clones are missing from TCRdb's copy, which holds only in-frame ones; the method was immunoSEQ multiplex PCR. The data contain 150,000 or so clones, over 65% of them seen just once; the ten biggest clones take up 2.1%. This CDR3 is 16 amino acids long. The J segment lost 7 bases and the V segment lost 6 bases, leaving 7 bases of the junction unmatched. The germline CDR1 and CDR2 sequences are MRHNA and SNTAGT. V is TRBV6-4 and J is TRBJ2-1; 15 nucleotides match TRBD2. The source material was PBMCs. The TCR originated in a young man in good health and CMV-seronegative. The CDR3 nucleotides are TGTGCCAGCAGGAAAACCGGGACTAGCGGGGGGAATGAGCAGTTCTTC. As protein: CASRKTGTSGGNEQFF.